The clone carrying this TCR beta chain was detected only once. The data derive from a study of blood T cell repertoires in COVID-19. Study in general: Whether acute or convalescent, the COVID-19 samples came from the United States, Italy and Spain.

Source study methods: Reference gene primer amplification in the assay estimated nucleated cell counts. The data were produced by immunoSEQ multiplex PCR, yet TCRdb's version contains in-frame clones alone and is incomplete. V, J and clone size are taken as reported in that table, and D and trimming were inferred from the DNA itself. The profile shows approximately 280,000 clones, roughly 89% of them singletons. CDR1 and CDR2 (germline): GTSNPN, SVGIG (reference sequence). The CDR3 covers 14 residues. The V gene end was trimmed by 0 bases and the J gene end by 3 bases; junction bases not matched to a gene: 3.

The source of this sequence is a man aged 40-49 years with acute or convalescent COVID-19. Sequencing used peripheral blood. This chain uses TRBV30 with TRBJ2-7; 9 bases are a match to TRBD2. The CDR3 sequence: CAWSVGTSFYEQYF. In DNA form, the CDR3 reads TGTGCCTGGAGTGTAGGGACTAGCTTCTACGAGCAGTACTTC.